One T cell receptor beta chain is described in this entry. The junction had 0 bases not matched to a gene; V was cut back by 1 base and J by 3 bases. The CDR3 contains 14 residues. CDR1 is SEHNR and CDR2 is FQNEAQ in the germline V gene (reference sequence). The data were obtained in a study of blood T cell repertoires in COVID-19. About the research overall: Samples taken during acute and convalescent COVID-19 were collected in the United States, Italy and Spain. The analysed material was cDNA or gDNA that came from T cells, B-cell-depleted T cells, or PBMCs.

Authors' methods: Amplification of reference gene primers was used by the study to estimate nucleated cell counts. Repertoires were generated with immunoSEQ multiplex PCR, while TCRdb's copy carries only in-frame clones and drops some. That table is the source of V, J and clone size, and D and trimming were worked out from the DNA. The sample lists over 250,000 clones; over 75% were seen once. The J gene is TRBJ2-5, the V gene TRBV7-9; 9 positions match TRBD2. The sample consisted of peripheral blood. The receptor was isolated from a woman in her twenties or thirties with acute or convalescent COVID-19. Here the CDR3 reads CASSLGLAEETQYF. CDR3 coding DNA: TGTGCCAGCAGCTTAGGACTAGCGGAAGAGACCCAGTACTTC. Complete variable domain (other parts from reference TRBV7-9 and TRBJ2-5): DTGVSQNPRHKITKRGQNVTFRCDPISEHNRLYWYRQTLGQGPEFLTYFQNEAQLEKSRLLSDRFSAERPKGSFSTLEIQRTEQGDSAMYLCASSLGLAEETQYFGPGTRLLVL.